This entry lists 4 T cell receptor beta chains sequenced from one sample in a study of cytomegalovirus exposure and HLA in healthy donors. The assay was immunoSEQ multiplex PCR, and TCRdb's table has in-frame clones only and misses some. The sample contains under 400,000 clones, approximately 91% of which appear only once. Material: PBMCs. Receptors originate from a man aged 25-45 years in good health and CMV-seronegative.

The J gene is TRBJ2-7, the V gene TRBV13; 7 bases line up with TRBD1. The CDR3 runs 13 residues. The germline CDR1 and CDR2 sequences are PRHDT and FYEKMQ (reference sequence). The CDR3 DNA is TGTGCAACAGCTAGGGGGCTCTCCTACGAGCAGTACTTC. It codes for CATARGLSYEQYF.

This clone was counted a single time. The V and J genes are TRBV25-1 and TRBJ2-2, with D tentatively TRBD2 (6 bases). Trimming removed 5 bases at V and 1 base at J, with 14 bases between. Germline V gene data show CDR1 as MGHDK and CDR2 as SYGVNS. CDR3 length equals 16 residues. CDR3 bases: TGTGCCAGCAGTAGGGACTTGGGAGGGAACACCGGGGAGCTGTTTTTT. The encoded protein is CASSRDLGGNTGELFF.

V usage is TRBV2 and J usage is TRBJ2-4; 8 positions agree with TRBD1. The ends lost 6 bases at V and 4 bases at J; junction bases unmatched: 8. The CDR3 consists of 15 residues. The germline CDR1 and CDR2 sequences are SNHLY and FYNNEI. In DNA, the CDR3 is TGTGCCAGCAGCCCTAGGACAGGGCAGAAAAACATTCAGTACTTC. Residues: CASSPRTGQKNIQYF.

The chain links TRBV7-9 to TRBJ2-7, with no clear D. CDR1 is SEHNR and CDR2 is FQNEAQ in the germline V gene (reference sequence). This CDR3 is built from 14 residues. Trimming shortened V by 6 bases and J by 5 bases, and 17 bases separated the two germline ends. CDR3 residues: CASRDSNRFNEQYF. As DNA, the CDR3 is TGTGCCAGCAGAGATTCTAATCGGTTTAACGAGCAGTACTTC.